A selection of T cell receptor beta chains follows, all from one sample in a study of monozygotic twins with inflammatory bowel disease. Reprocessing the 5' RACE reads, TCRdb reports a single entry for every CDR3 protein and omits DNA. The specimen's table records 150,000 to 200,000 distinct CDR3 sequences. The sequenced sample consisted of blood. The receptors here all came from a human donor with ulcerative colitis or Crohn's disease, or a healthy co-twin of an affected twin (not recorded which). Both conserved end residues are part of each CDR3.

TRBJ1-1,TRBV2,CASSGEVPEAFF
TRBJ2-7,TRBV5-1,CASSPKEQTLYEQYF
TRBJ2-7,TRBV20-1,CSAGRGYEQYF
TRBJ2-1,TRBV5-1,CASSFLAGGHNEQFF
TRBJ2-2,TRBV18,CASSSAGVITNTGELFF
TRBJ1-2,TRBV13,CASSVLDGYTF
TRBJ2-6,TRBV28,CASSLQVPSGANVLTF
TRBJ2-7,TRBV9,CASSVYPVESSGFYYEQYF
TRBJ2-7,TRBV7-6,CASSLTDLSYEQYF
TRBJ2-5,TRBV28,CASSWGRGQETQYF
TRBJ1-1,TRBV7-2,CASRGIGQPNTEALF
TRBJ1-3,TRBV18,CASSPPGVRDTIYF
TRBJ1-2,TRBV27,CASSLRTGPNYGYTF
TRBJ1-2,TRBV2,CASTLEGERYGYTF
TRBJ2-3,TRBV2,CASLDLRTDTQYF
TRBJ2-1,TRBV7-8,CASSFLATYNEQFF
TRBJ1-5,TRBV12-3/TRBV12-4,CASRGGQGGSRPQHF
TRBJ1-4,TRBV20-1,CSARLANEKLFF
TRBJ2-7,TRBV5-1,CASSLAGTANEQYF
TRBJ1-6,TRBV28,CASTLRSSYNSPLHF
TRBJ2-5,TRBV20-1,CSARVSGGSQETQYF
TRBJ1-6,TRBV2,CAINRDRLSPLHF
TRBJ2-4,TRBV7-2,CASSLTRTVAKNIQYF
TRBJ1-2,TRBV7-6,CASSLEKGANYGYTF
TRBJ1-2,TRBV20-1,CSAPLGKGYGYTF
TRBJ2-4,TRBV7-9,CASSQRELAKNIQYF
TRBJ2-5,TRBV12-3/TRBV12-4,CASSFLGGTQETQYF
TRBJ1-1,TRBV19,CASSIQDRMNTEAFF
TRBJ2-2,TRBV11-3,CASSSYPSVYGTGALFF
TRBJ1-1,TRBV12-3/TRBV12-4,CASRESGRLNTEAFF
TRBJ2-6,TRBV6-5,CASSYSGNSGANVLTF
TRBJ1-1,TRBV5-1,CASSPNGRMNTEAFF
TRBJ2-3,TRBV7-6,CASSFGPGGSKRTDTQYF
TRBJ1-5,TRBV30,CAWDPGQGGYSNQPQHF
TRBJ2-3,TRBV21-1,CASSNPRQGTDTQYF
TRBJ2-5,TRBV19,CASTNKGGETQYF
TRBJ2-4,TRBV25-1,CASSLLGGGIQYF
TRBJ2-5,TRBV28,CASSSRDIQETQYF
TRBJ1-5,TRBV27,CASSLWGTQRGQGVHQPQHF
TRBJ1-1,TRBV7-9,CAHEGVGTEAFF
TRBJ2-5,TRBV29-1,CSVEHAIGIWYQETQYF